These T cell receptor beta chains were read from a single sample in a study of cytomegalovirus exposure and HLA in healthy donors. The method was immunoSEQ multiplex PCR; TCRdb's version includes in-frame clones alone and lacks a portion of them. The profile shows roughly 130,000 clones, 8% to 9.5% of them singletons. Sequences were obtained from PBMCs. These TCRs come from a man in his forties in good health and CMV-seronegative. Each CDR3 is given with its conserved first and last residue. D genes are given only for firm matches. Size tells how often a clone was seen (once, few, many) or the class of an expanded clone, and some rows leave it out.

clone_size,j_call,d_call,v_call,cdr3_nt,cdr3_aa
few,TRBJ2-3,-,TRBV2,TGTGCCGCCCAAACCGGCGGAGCCACAGATACGCAGTATTTT,CAAQTGGATDTQYF
few,TRBJ1-3,TRBD1,TRBV4-2,TGTGCCAGCAGCCAAGATGGTGGTGGACAGGGGAGAAACACCATATATTTT,CASSQDGGGQGRNTIYF
few,TRBJ2-7,TRBD1,TRBV19,TGTGCCAGTAGACGAGGACAGGGCTACTCCTACGAGCAGTACTTC,CASRRGQGYSYEQYF
few,TRBJ2-7,TRBD1,TRBV4-3,TGCGCCAGCAGCCAACGGACAGGATCCTACGAGCAGTACTTC,CASSQRTGSYEQYF
-,TRBJ2-3,-,TRBV19,TGTGCCAGTAGTATAGAGAGAATCACAGATACGCAGTATTTT,CASSIERITDTQYF
few,TRBJ2-2,-,TRBV6-1,TGTGCCAGCAGTGAAGTTCCCATCACACTACCCTTCACCGGGGAGCTGTTTTTT,CASSEVPITLPFTGELFF
-,TRBJ1-3,-,TRBV21-1,TGTGCCAGCATGGGGGGGATCGGAAACACCATATATTTT,CASMGGIGNTIYF
few,TRBJ2-5,TRBD1,TRBV5-1,TGCGCCAGCAGCTTGGGACAGGGTGGGACCCAGTACTTC,CASSLGQGGTQYF
few,TRBJ2-4,TRBD1,TRBV2,TGTGCCAGCAGGGGGACAGGGAGTTCTACTTTAGCCAAAAACATTCAGTACTTC,CASRGTGSSTLAKNIQYF
few,TRBJ1-4,-,TRBV19,TGTGCCAGTAGTGCGCTCCCTGAAAAACTGTTTTTT,CASSALPEKLFF
-,TRBJ2-7,-,TRBV19,TGTGCCAGTAGCGCGGCAGGGCGAAGCTCCTACGAGCAGTACTTC,CASSAAGRSSYEQYF
-,TRBJ1-1,-,TRBV18,TGTGCCAGCTCACCAGGGCCAAACACTGAAGCTTTCTTT,CASSPGPNTEAFF
few,TRBJ1-1,-,TRBV5-1,TGCGCCAGCAGCTCGGGACTCATGATGAACACTGAAGCTTTCTTT,CASSSGLMMNTEAFF
-,TRBJ1-4,-,TRBV5-1,TGCGCCAGCAGCTTGGAGGGGAGGGAAAAACTGTTTTTT,CASSLEGREKLFF
few,TRBJ2-1,-,TRBV27,TGTGCCAGTAGTACAGGGAGCTCCTACAATGAGCAGTTCTTC,CASSTGSSYNEQFF
once,TRBJ2-1,-,TRBV4-3,TGCGCCAGCAGCCAAGATAAGGGGCCCTACAATGAGCAGTTCTTC,CASSQDKGPYNEQFF
few,TRBJ2-3,-,TRBV9,TGTGCCAGCAGCCCTAGGGGCGGGGGCTCGTCAGATACGCAGTATTTT,CASSPRGGGSSDTQYF
few,TRBJ2-7,TRBD1,TRBV4-2,TGTGCCAGCAGCCAAGACCGGGACAGGGGGGGCGAGCAGTACTTC,CASSQDRDRGGEQYF
-,TRBJ2-3,TRBD2,TRBV27,TGTGCCAGCAGTTCTCCTAGCGGGGGCACAGATACGCAGTATTTT,CASSSPSGGTDTQYF
-,TRBJ2-3,TRBD2,TRBV5-1,TGCGCCAGCAGCTTTGCCCAGCTAGCGGGGGGGCCAGGAGATACGCAGTATTTT,CASSFAQLAGGPGDTQYF
-,TRBJ2-3,-,TRBV6-1,TGTGCCAGCAGTGAATGGTGGGCGGGGGCGAGCACAGATACGCAGTATTTT,CASSEWWAGASTDTQYF
few,TRBJ2-5,TRBD1,TRBV6-5,TGTGCCAGCAGGACAGGGGGCGGAGAGACCCAGTACTTC,CASRTGGGETQYF
few,TRBJ1-1,TRBD1,TRBV7-2,TGTGCCAGCAGACCCGGCTGGACAGGATATATGAACACTGAAGCTTTCTTT,CASRPGWTGYMNTEAFF
few,TRBJ1-4,TRBD1,TRBV6-5,TGTGCCAGCAGTTGGGACAGGGCTAATGAAAAACTGTTTTTT,CASSWDRANEKLFF
-,TRBJ2-1,-,TRBV27,TGTGCCAGCAGTGAGACCCACGGGGGATACAATGAGCAGTTCTTC,CASSETHGGYNEQFF
-,TRBJ2-1,TRBD2,TRBV4-1,TGCGCCAGCAGCCAAGAGAGGCTAGCGGGGGCCAATGAGCAGTTCTTC,CASSQERLAGANEQFF
few,TRBJ1-1,TRBD1,TRBV16,TGTGCCAGCAGCCAGCGGACAGGGCCCACTGAAGCTTTCTTT,CASSQRTGPTEAFF
-,TRBJ1-1,-,TRBV29-1,TGCAGCGTCGGACAGATGAACACTGAAGCTTTCTTT,CSVGQMNTEAFF
few,TRBJ1-2,TRBD1,TRBV7-9,TGTGCCAGCAGCTTAAACAGGGGCGATGGCTACACCTTC,CASSLNRGDGYTF
few,TRBJ2-7,-,TRBV6-5,TGTGCCGCCCAGGGCGCTCTGAGCTCCTACGAGCAGTACTTC,CAAQGALSSYEQYF
-,TRBJ2-1,-,TRBV4-1,TGCGCCAGCAGCCAAACGGCGCTGCGGGAGCAGTTCTTC,CASSQTALREQFF
few,TRBJ2-5,TRBD1,TRBV11-2,TGTGCCAGCAGCTTATACAGGGGAAGAGAGACCCAGTACTTC,CASSLYRGRETQYF
few,TRBJ2-7,TRBD1,TRBV7-9,TGTGCCAGCAGCACCGACAGGGTTGGGGTTCTCGGGGAGCAGTACTTC,CASSTDRVGVLGEQYF
few,TRBJ2-7,-,TRBV29-1,TGCAGCGTTGGCCGATCGGACACCTCGGACGAGCAGTACTTC,CSVGRSDTSDEQYF
-,TRBJ2-1,-,TRBV2,TGTGCCAGCAGTGAATATGGCGGGGGCTTTTACAATGAGCAGTTCTTC,CASSEYGGGFYNEQFF
-,TRBJ1-2,-,TRBV7-2,TGTGCCAGCAGCTTAGGCGTAATGGACGGGACTCTCTATGGCTACACCTTC,CASSLGVMDGTLYGYTF
few,TRBJ2-2,-,TRBV4-1,TGCGCCAGCAGCCCGCTGGCCGCCACCGGGGAGCTGTTTTTT,CASSPLAATGELFF
few,TRBJ1-1,-,TRBV9,TGTGCCAGCAGTCCCCCCATAGGCAGGGAAGCTTTCTTT,CASSPPIGREAFF
few,TRBJ2-6,-,TRBV29-1,TGCAGCGTTATTAGCGGAAACCTTCATGGGGCCAACGTCCTGACTTTC,CSVISGNLHGANVLTF
-,TRBJ1-2,-,TRBV5-1,TGCGCCAGCAGCTTAGGGCGGGATGGCTACACCTTC,CASSLGRDGYTF
-,TRBJ1-4,-,TRBV11-2,TGTGCCAGCAGCTTAACGGGGGTGGTGAATGAAAAACTGTTTTTT,CASSLTGVVNEKLFF
-,TRBJ2-7,-,TRBV19,TGTGCCAGTAGTATAGGGGGAGATACCTACGAGCAGTACTTC,CASSIGGDTYEQYF